This is a list of T cell receptor beta chains from one sample in a study of Graves' ophthalmopathy and Graves' hyperthyroidism. TCRdb fed the multiplex PCR reads into MiXCR, producing one record per CDR3 protein. The table lists approximately 640,000 distinct CDR3 sequences, 35% to 45% of them singletons. The specimen was peripheral blood. The receptors shown here come from an adult man with Graves' ophthalmopathy. Both conserved end residues are part of each CDR3. A D gene is named only where the DNA matches it firmly. Where a row states a size, it is once, few, many or the class of an expanded clone; other rows omit it.

j_call: TRBJ2-7; v_call: TRBV5-6; d_call: TRBD2; clone_size: .; cdr3_aa: CASSLSGRGGRDEQYF; cdr3_nt: TGTGCCAGTAGTCTCTCGGGCCGGGGGGGGAGGGACGAGCAGTACTTC
j_call: TRBJ1-2; v_call: TRBV29-1; d_call: .; clone_size: once; cdr3_aa: CSVAGRLDYGYTF; cdr3_nt: TGCAGCGTCGCAGGCAGACTAGACTATGGCTACACCTTC
j_call: TRBJ1-2; v_call: TRBV10-3; d_call: TRBD1; clone_size: many; cdr3_aa: CAIWDRVNPYGYTF; cdr3_nt: TGTGCCATCTGGGACAGGGTGAACCCCTATGGCTACACCTTC
j_call: TRBJ2-2; v_call: TRBV7-3; d_call: .; clone_size: many; cdr3_aa: CASQSGNTGELFF; cdr3_nt: TGTGCCAGCCAATCAGGGAACACCGGGGAGCTGTTTTTT
j_call: TRBJ1-1; v_call: TRBV5-4; d_call: .; clone_size: many; cdr3_aa: CASSLEPQGSTEAFF; cdr3_nt: TGTGCCAGCAGCTTGGAGCCACAGGGTAGTACTGAAGCTTTCTTT
j_call: TRBJ2-2; v_call: TRBV2; d_call: .; clone_size: many; cdr3_aa: CASSEDGYSNTGELFF; cdr3_nt: TGTGCCAGCAGTGAAGATGGCTACTCGAACACCGGGGAGCTGTTTTTT
j_call: TRBJ1-2; v_call: TRBV12-3/TRBV12-4; d_call: .; clone_size: .; cdr3_aa: CASSLRYRTVTMATPPGGYGYTF; cdr3_nt: TGTGCCAGCAGTTTGCGGTACAGAACCGTAACTATGGCTACACCTCCGGGGGGCTATGGCTACACCTTC
j_call: TRBJ2-7; v_call: TRBV2; d_call: .; clone_size: .; cdr3_aa: CASTSEASYEQYF; cdr3_nt: TGTGCCAGCACCTCGGAAGCCTCCTACGAGCAGTACTTC
j_call: TRBJ1-2; v_call: TRBV12-5; d_call: TRBD1; clone_size: .; cdr3_aa: CASARDSDRYGYTF; cdr3_nt: TGTGCTAGTGCCAGGGACAGCGACCGGTATGGCTACACCTTC
j_call: TRBJ2-6; v_call: TRBV5-1; d_call: .; clone_size: .; cdr3_aa: CASSTGHFSGANVLTF; cdr3_nt: TGCGCCAGCAGCACTGGACACTTCTCTGGGGCCAACGTCCTGACTTTC
j_call: TRBJ1-2; v_call: TRBV20-1; d_call: TRBD1; clone_size: few; cdr3_aa: CSARDRPTGIGNYGYTF; cdr3_nt: TGCAGTGCTAGAGATCGGCCGACAGGGATCGGGAACTATGGCTACACCTTC
j_call: TRBJ2-5; v_call: TRBV10-3; d_call: .; clone_size: many; cdr3_aa: CAISGGTEQETQYF; cdr3_nt: TGTGCCATCAGTGGAGGGACGGAACAAGAGACCCAGTACTTC
j_call: TRBJ2-2; v_call: TRBV29-1; d_call: TRBD2; clone_size: many; cdr3_aa: CSTTSGRGTGELFF; cdr3_nt: TGCAGCACCACTAGCGGTAGAGGCACCGGGGAGCTGTTTTTT
j_call: TRBJ1-2; v_call: TRBV10-3; d_call: TRBD1; clone_size: .; cdr3_aa: CAISVQGEGYYGYTF; cdr3_nt: TGTGCCATCAGTGTCCAGGGGGAGGGTTACTATGGCTACACCTTC
j_call: TRBJ1-4; v_call: TRBV9; d_call: .; clone_size: .; cdr3_aa: CASSVAGGIDEKLFF; cdr3_nt: TGTGCCAGCAGCGTTGCGGGGGGGATAGATGAAAAACTGTTTTTT
j_call: TRBJ2-2; v_call: TRBV10-3; d_call: .; clone_size: once; cdr3_aa: CASSGISGHTGELFF; cdr3_nt: TGTGCCAGCAGTGGTATTAGCGGACACACCGGGGAGCTGTTTTTT
j_call: TRBJ2-5; v_call: TRBV7-8; d_call: .; clone_size: many; cdr3_aa: CASSPNAQLLETQYF; cdr3_nt: TGTGCCAGCAGCCCCAATGCCCAGCTTTTGGAGACCCAGTACTTC
j_call: TRBJ1-2; v_call: TRBV12-3/TRBV12-4; d_call: .; clone_size: many; cdr3_aa: CASSLDSQYGYTF; cdr3_nt: TGTGCCAGCAGTTTAGACAGCCAATATGGCTACACCTTC
j_call: TRBJ2-7; v_call: TRBV4-1; d_call: TRBD2; clone_size: .; cdr3_aa: CASSQDALAGGPGYEQYF; cdr3_nt: TGCGCCAGCAGCCAAGATGCGCTAGCGGGAGGGCCCGGCTACGAGCAGTACTTC
j_call: TRBJ2-7; v_call: TRBV5-1; d_call: TRBD1; clone_size: .; cdr3_aa: CASSLLQGWNYEQYF; cdr3_nt: TGCGCCAGCAGCTTGTTACAGGGGTGGAACTACGAGCAGTACTTC
j_call: TRBJ1-5; v_call: TRBV2; d_call: .; clone_size: many; cdr3_aa: CASRGGIHQPQHF; cdr3_nt: TGTGCCAGCAGGGGAGGAATTCATCAGCCCCAGCATTTT
j_call: TRBJ2-6; v_call: TRBV29-1; d_call: .; clone_size: many; cdr3_aa: CSVILNSGANVLTF; cdr3_nt: TGCAGCGTGATACTTAACTCTGGGGCCAACGTCCTGACTTTC
j_call: TRBJ1-2; v_call: TRBV15; d_call: TRBD1; clone_size: many; cdr3_aa: CATSSRGQHYGYTF; cdr3_nt: TGTGCCACCAGCAGCAGGGGACAGCACTATGGCTACACCTTC
j_call: TRBJ1-1; v_call: TRBV7-9; d_call: .; clone_size: .; cdr3_aa: CASSSRAVTTNEAFF; cdr3_nt: TGTGCCAGCAGCTCCCGGGCCGTGACAACTAATGAAGCTTTCTTT